The next 8 T cell receptor beta chains were all read from a single sample in a study of blood T cell repertoires in COVID-19. Sequenced by immunoSEQ multiplex PCR; TCRdb stores in-frame clones only, minus some. The data contain under 200,000 clones, roughly 90% of them seen just once; the ten biggest clones take up about 8.8%. What was sequenced was PBMCs or T cells enriched from blood (not recorded which). The receptors derive from a woman between 18 and 29 years old who had recovered from COVID-19.

The chain links TRBV5-1 to TRBJ2-5; 7 bases line up with TRBD1. J gave up 7 bases and V 3 bases, and 9 bases lay outside the gene matches. Germline loops: CDR1 SGHRS, CDR2 YFSETQ. The length of the CDR3 is 14 residues. The chain's CDR3 is CASSWDSSLGTQYF. The DNA of the CDR3 is TGCGCCAGCAGCTGGGACAGCTCCCTGGGGACCCAGTACTTC. Full variable domain (remainder filled in from reference TRBV5-1 and TRBJ2-5): KAGVTQTPRYLIKTRGQQVTLSCSPISGHRSVSWYQQTPGQGLQFLFEYFSETQRNKGNFPGRFSGRQFSNSRSEMNVSTLELGDSALYLCASSWDSSLGTQYFGPGTRLLVL.

The CDR3 reads CASSLLVGNTGELFF. As DNA, the CDR3 is TGTGCCAGCAGCTTGTTGGTCGGGAACACCGGGGAGCTGTTTTTT. This chain uses TRBV11-2 with TRBJ2-2, with D uncertain. CDR1 and CDR2 (germline): SGHAT, FQNNGV. Deletions cut 3 bases from V and 1 base from J, with 9 bases between. CDR3 size: 15 residues.

V is TRBV11-2 and J is TRBJ1-6; 7 positions match TRBD1. V lost 1 base to trimming and J lost 7 bases; unmatched junction nucleotides: 4. Per germline, CDR1 SGHAT and CDR2 FQNNGV. The CDR3 totals 15 residues. CDR3 in DNA: TGTGCCAGCAGCTTAGTCGTACAGGGGAATTCACCCCTCCACTTT. Protein: CASSLVVQGNSPLHF.

The chain is built from TRBV24-1 and TRBJ2-3; the match to TRBD2 covers 7 bases. CDR3 length: 16 residues. Trimming removed 3 bases from V and 3 bases from J; junction bases left unmatched: 8. Germline assignment: CDR1 KGHDR and CDR2 SFDVKD. CDR3 DNA: TGTGCCACCAGTGATCATACTAGCGTTAGGACAGATACGCAGTATTTT. Protein product: CATSDHTSVRTDTQYF.

This clone was picked up one time. The chain carries TRBV14 and TRBJ1-2; 9 bases fit TRBD1. The CDR3 extends over 13 amino acids. V gave up 5 bases and J gave up 6 bases; unmatched junction bases: 4. Germline CDR1 SGHDN, CDR2 FVKESK. CDR3 in amino acids: CASSARTGDGYTF. As DNA, the CDR3 is TGTGCCAGCAGCGCCCGGACAGGGGATGGCTACACCTTC.

The rearrangement joins TRBV9 to TRBJ2-4; a possible D gene is TRBD1 (5 bases). The germline gives CDR1 SGDLS, CDR2 YYNGEE. V lost 0 bases, J lost 5 bases, and 12 bases lay in between. The CDR3 sequence is 15 residues long. The CDR3 DNA follows: TGTGCCAGCAGCGTAGCTGGTGGGGCCGAAAACATTCAGTACTTC. Protein: CASSVAGGAENIQYF.

The chain is built from TRBV12-3 or TRBV12-4 and TRBJ1-2, with a weak D call TRBD1 (5 bases). V was clipped by 6 bases and J by 1 base, with 9 bases between them. This CDR3 is built from 13 residues. Here the CDR3 reads CASSNQGNYGYTF. CDR3 nucleotides: TGTGCCAGCAGCAACCAGGGTAACTATGGCTACACCTTC.

The chain recombines TRBV4-1 with TRBJ1-3, with D hard to call. V was trimmed by 1 base and J by 0 bases, leaving 10 bases between them. CDR1 is MGHRA, CDR2 YSYEKL, per germline. The CDR3 is made up of 16 amino acids. CDR3 in DNA: TGCGCCAGCAGCCAAGCTCCAGTCAGCTCTGGAAACACCATATATTTT. This translates into CASSQAPVSSGNTIYF.